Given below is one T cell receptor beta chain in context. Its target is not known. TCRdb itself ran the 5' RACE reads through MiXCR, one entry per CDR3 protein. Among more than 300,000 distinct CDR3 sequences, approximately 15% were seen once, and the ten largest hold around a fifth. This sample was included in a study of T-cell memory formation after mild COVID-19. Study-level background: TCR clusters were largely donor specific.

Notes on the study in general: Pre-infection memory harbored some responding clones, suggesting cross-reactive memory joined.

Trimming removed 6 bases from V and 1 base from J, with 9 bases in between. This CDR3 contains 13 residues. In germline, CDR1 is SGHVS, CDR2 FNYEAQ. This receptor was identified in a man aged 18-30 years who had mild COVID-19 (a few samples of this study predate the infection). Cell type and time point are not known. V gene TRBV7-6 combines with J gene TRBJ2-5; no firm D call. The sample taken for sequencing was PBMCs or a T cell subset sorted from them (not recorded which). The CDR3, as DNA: TGTGCCAGCAGGCGAACACCCCAAGAGACCCAGTACTTC. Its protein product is CASRRTPQETQYF.